This TCR beta chain comes out of a study of blood T cell repertoires in COVID-19. This CDR3 comprises 13 residues. Germline-derived CDR1 and CDR2 are LGHDT and YNNKEL (reference sequence). Trimming cost V 5 bases and J 8 bases, with 15 bases left between them. Data came from immunoSEQ multiplex PCR; TCRdb stores just in-frame clones and leaves some out. This sample has some 120,000 clones; around 88% occur once, and the top ten carry around 17%. The chain employs TRBV3-1 (or the pseudogene TRBV3-2) and TRBJ1-1; possible D gene TRBD1, 6 bases. The sample consisted of peripheral blood. The receptor's source is a woman aged 45 to 65 who had recovered from COVID-19. This CDR3 is CASSRRAGQEAFF. The DNA of the CDR3 is TGTGCCAGCAGCAGAAGGGCAGGACAGGAAGCTTTCTTT.